These T cell receptor beta chains were read from a single sample in a study of preoperative IRX-2 immunotherapy in early breast cancer. The data were produced by immunoSEQ multiplex PCR, yet TCRdb's version contains in-frame clones alone and is incomplete. In the table there are around 3,700 clones, 69% of which are singletons. Specimen: tumor tissue, collected after IRX-2 immunotherapy. These receptors came from a human donor with breast cancer. The CDR3 runs from the conserved cysteine through the conserved F or W. Fields, in order: D gene, V gene, clone size, J gene, CDR3 protein, CDR3 DNA. D genes are given only for firm matches. Not all rows give a size; the values are once, few, many and, for expanded clones, a class.

>TRBD2|TRBV7-1|NA|TRBJ2-1
CASSLRTSGYNEQFF
TGTGCCAGCAGCTTGAGGACTAGCGGCTACAATGAGCAGTTCTTC
>NA|TRBV9|NA|TRBJ2-1
CASSDPLAGPSYNEQFF
TGTGCCAGCAGCGACCCTCTTGCAGGTCCCTCCTACAATGAGCAGTTCTTC
>TRBD2|TRBV28|NA|TRBJ2-1
CASSLTSGRFNEQFF
TGTGCCAGCAGTCTGACTAGCGGGAGGTTTAATGAGCAGTTCTTC
>NA|TRBV18|few|TRBJ1-3
CASSPPVYSGNTIYF
TGTGCCAGCTCACCACCGGTGTACTCTGGAAACACCATATATTTT
>NA|TRBV11-3|NA|TRBJ2-4
CASSFERAWSKNIQYF
TGTGCCAGCAGCTTTGAAAGGGCATGGTCCAAAAACATTCAGTACTTC
>TRBD2|TRBV15|once|TRBJ2-1
CATSRDFPAGDNEQFF
TGTGCCACCAGCAGAGATTTCCCAGCGGGAGACAATGAGCAGTTCTTC
>NA|TRBV29-1|NA|TRBJ1-3
CSAQEGTGPPGNTIYF
TGCAGCGCCCAAGAAGGAACTGGGCCACCTGGAAACACCATATATTTT
>NA|TRBV11-3|NA|TRBJ2-7
CASSLELTPGAYEQYF
TGTGCCAGCAGCTTAGAGCTCACCCCGGGGGCCTACGAGCAGTACTTC
>NA|TRBV7-4|NA|TRBJ2-7
CASSSGTQGEQYF
TGTGCCAGCAGCTCGGGGACTCAGGGTGAGCAGTACTTC
>TRBD2|TRBV7-1|NA|TRBJ2-2
CASSLDHGGSANTGELFF
TGTGCCAGCAGCTTAGATCATGGCGGGAGCGCGAACACCGGGGAGCTGTTTTTT
>NA|TRBV11-3|NA|TRBJ1-2
CASSLFQGSYGYTF
TGTGCCAGCAGCTTGTTTCAGGGGAGCTATGGCTACACCTTC
>TRBD2|TRBV5-1|NA|TRBJ2-1
CASSFPTLSTSGRTLGYNEQFF
TGCGCCAGCAGCTTCCCCACCCTTTCGACTAGCGGGAGGACCCTAGGATACAATGAGCAGTTCTTC
>TRBD2|TRBV11-3|NA|TRBJ2-5
CASSQGAGGRETQYF
TGTGCCAGCAGCCAAGGGGCGGGAGGGAGAGAGACCCAGTACTTC
>TRBD1|TRBV6-8|NA|TRBJ1-5
CASRQGVSNQPQHF
TGTGCCAGTAGACAGGGGGTAAGCAATCAGCCCCAGCATTTT
>TRBD2|TRBV19|NA|TRBJ2-3
CASSLREYGDTQYF
TGTGCCAGTAGTTTGCGGGAGTATGGAGATACGCAGTATTTT
>NA|TRBV28|NA|TRBJ1-3
CASRGQPIWIYF
TGTGCCAGCAGGGGGCAGCCCATTTGGATATATTTT
>TRBD2|TRBV6-8|NA|TRBJ2-7
CASSGTSGSEQYF
TGTGCCAGCAGTGGGACTAGTGGGAGCGAGCAGTACTTC
>TRBD1|TRBV28|NA|TRBJ1-2
CASSSLQPTGADYGYTF
TGTGCCAGCAGTTCCCTACAACCGACAGGGGCGGACTATGGCTACACCTTC
>TRBD2|TRBV30|NA|TRBJ2-1
CAWRPLAGGVYEQFF
TGTGCCTGGAGGCCCCTAGCGGGAGGGGTCTATGAGCAGTTCTTC
>NA|TRBV30|once|TRBJ1-1
CAWSPISGFTEAFF
TGTGCCTGGAGTCCAATCTCTGGGTTTACTGAAGCTTTCTTT
>TRBD1|TRBV14|NA|TRBJ1-2
CASSHWDSSNYGYTF
TGTGCCAGCAGCCATTGGGACAGCAGCAACTATGGCTACACCTTC
>NA|TRBV5-1|NA|TRBJ2-3
CASSLGPFTDTQYF
TGCGCCAGCAGCTTGGGGCCATTCACAGATACGCAGTATTTT
>TRBD1|TRBV7-1|large|TRBJ2-7
CASSSGTGIEQYF
TGTGCCAGCAGCTCCGGGACAGGGATCGAGCAGTACTTC
>NA|TRBV6-8|few|TRBJ1-4
CASINGPTNEKLFF
TGTGCCAGCATAAACGGCCCAACTAATGAAAAACTGTTTTTT
>TRBD2|TRBV14|NA|TRBJ2-1
CASSQYTSGRMGEQFF
TGTGCCAGCAGCCAATACACTAGCGGGAGAATGGGTGAGCAGTTCTTC
>NA|TRBV7-1|NA|TRBJ1-1
CASSLDQRTEAFF
TGTGCCAGCAGCTTAGATCAACGCACTGAAGCTTTCTTT
>NA|TRBV19|NA|TRBJ2-2
CASSWAMNTGELFF
TGTGCCAGTAGTTGGGCTATGAACACCGGGGAGCTGTTTTTT
>NA|TRBV19|NA|TRBJ2-1
CASSIDDLGEQFF
TGTGCCAGTAGTATAGATGATTTGGGTGAGCAGTTCTTC
>NA|TRBV28|NA|TRBJ1-2
CASSPRFNYGYTF
TGTGCCAGCAGCCCGCGCTTTAACTATGGCTACACCTTC
>NA|TRBV6-8|NA|TRBJ2-5
CASSYSMVGIGETQYF
TGTGCCAGCAGTTACTCGATGGTGGGAATTGGCGAGACCCAGTACTTC
>NA|TRBV19|NA|TRBJ1-1
CASSISGLMNTEAFF
TGTGCCAGTAGTATTTCGGGACTGATGAACACTGAAGCTTTCTTT
>NA|TRBV11-3|NA|TRBJ2-1
CASSLELGTWTEGAYNEQFF
TGTGCCAGCAGCTTGGAGCTGGGAACTTGGACGGAGGGGGCCTACAATGAGCAGTTCTTC
>NA|TRBV10-2|large|TRBJ2-5
CASSEGGGETQYF
TGCGCCAGCAGTGAAGGGGGAGGGGAGACCCAGTACTTC
>NA|TRBV12-5|NA|TRBJ1-1
CASGFLEGTEAFF
TGTGCTAGTGGTTTTTTGGAAGGCACTGAAGCTTTCTTT
>TRBD1|TRBV28|NA|TRBJ1-1
CASNRQGLGTEAFF
TGTGCCAGCAATCGACAGGGGTTAGGCACTGAAGCTTTCTTT
>NA|TRBV29-1|NA|TRBJ1-1
CSGWLLNTEAFF
TGCAGCGGTTGGCTCTTGAACACTGAAGCTTTCTTT
>TRBD1|TRBV11-3|once|TRBJ2-3
CASRRQGGTTDTQYF
TGTGCCAGCAGACGACAGGGGGGAACCACAGATACGCAGTATTTT
>NA|TRBV5-1|NA|TRBJ1-1
CASSFVGTPSSGEAFF
TGCGCCAGCAGCTTCGTCGGGACCCCGAGTTCTGGCGAAGCTTTCTTT
>NA|TRBV11-3|NA|TRBJ1-5
CASSLVGASNQPQHF
TGTGCCAGCAGCTTAGTTGGGGCTAGCAATCAGCCCCAGCATTTT
>NA|TRBV29-1|NA|TRBJ2-4
CSAQTLAKNIQYF
TGCAGCGCGCAAACTTTAGCCAAAAACATTCAGTACTTC
>NA|TRBV10-3|NA|TRBJ1-5
CAISEGVNSNQPQHF
TGTGCCATCAGTGAGGGGGTTAATAGCAATCAGCCCCAGCATTTT
>NA|TRBV5-1|once|TRBJ2-3
CASRPGDTRWDTQYF
TGCGCCAGCAGACCAGGGGACACTCGGTGGGATACGCAGTATTTT
>NA|TRBV6-8|NA|TRBJ2-1
CASSGFVDNEQFF
TGTGCCAGCAGTGGGTTCGTTGACAATGAGCAGTTCTTC
>TRBD1|TRBV19|NA|TRBJ1-4
CASSVSSHGDRGFREKLFF
TGTGCCAGTAGTGTCTCGAGCCACGGTGACAGGGGCTTTAGGGAAAAACTGTTTTTT
>NA|TRBV19|NA|TRBJ1-5
CASSITWDQPQHF
TGTGCCAGTAGTATCACTTGGGACCAGCCCCAGCATTTT
>NA|TRBV7-1|NA|TRBJ1-1
CASSFVLNAEAFF
TGTGCCAGCAGCTTTGTGTTGAACGCTGAAGCTTTCTTT
>TRBD2|TRBV6-8|NA|TRBJ2-1
CASSVLAGEDDEQFF
TGTGCCAGCAGTGTTCTAGCGGGAGAAGACGATGAGCAGTTCTTC
>TRBD2|TRBV4-1|NA|TRBJ2-2
CASSQDPSGNTGELFF
TGCGCCAGCAGCCAAGATCCTAGCGGTAACACCGGGGAGCTGTTTTTT
>TRBD2|TRBV7-1|NA|TRBJ2-3
CASSQDWGPGLAGVVDTQYF
TGTGCCAGCAGCCAAGATTGGGGCCCGGGACTAGCGGGAGTGGTAGATACGCAGTATTTT
>TRBD2|TRBV11-3|NA|TRBJ2-1
CASRIAGSENNEQFF
TGTGCCAGCAGAATAGCGGGAAGTGAGAACAATGAGCAGTTCTTC
>NA|TRBV19|NA|TRBJ2-6
CASSQQVSGANVLTF
TGTGCCAGTAGTCAACAAGTCTCTGGGGCCAACGTCCTGACTTTC
>TRBD2|TRBV4-1|NA|TRBJ2-5
CASSQVGRGETQYF
TGCGCCAGCAGCCAAGTTGGGAGGGGAGAGACCCAGTACTTC
>NA|TRBV27|NA|TRBJ1-4
CASSSTGGLATNEKLFF
TGTGCCAGCAGTTCTACGGGGGGGTTGGCAACTAATGAAAAACTGTTTTTT